This T cell receptor beta chain was obtained from a study of blood T cells in healthy people across ages. The CDR3 extends over 17 amino acids. V was clipped by 4 bases and J by 2 bases, with 21 bases between them. CDR1 and CDR2 (germline): MNHEY, SVGAGI. For the second PCR, which ran for about 7 to 11 cycles, a sample-barcoded 5' primer and a J-beta primer mix were used. TCRdb re-derived calls from the 5' RACE reads in MiXCR, one entry per CDR3 protein. This table has over 1,300,000 distinct CDR3 sequences, around 59% appearing once. A remark on this clonotype: The antigen remains undetermined.

Study-level results: Researchers judged that diversity estimates from one million T cells fell short of true values.

The specimen sequenced was blood. The clonotype was recovered from a young man in good health. The rearrangement links TRBV6-5 to TRBJ2-7; D possibly uses TRBD1 or TRBD2 (5 bases each). The chain's CDR3 is CASSSLGVPEKAYEQYF. DNA for the CDR3: TGTGCCAGCAGTTCTCTGGGGGTTCCAGAGAAAGCCTACGAGCAGTACTTC.